The 25 T cell receptor beta chains presented below share a single source sample, sequenced in a study of CD8+ T cells in alopecia areata. It was cDNA, reverse transcribed from extracted RNA, that served as the sequencing template. Here immunoSEQ multiplex PCR was the method, and the copy in TCRdb shows in-frame clones only, minus some. Counted here are 90,000 to 100,000 clones, about 40% occurring once; the ten biggest clones make up around 1.4%. The sample was CD4+ T cells sorted from blood. The source is a human donor with alopecia areata.

This clone was detected once. The CDR3 DNA reads as TGTGCCAGCAGCCAGGAAGGGGCGGGAGGGCCTAGCGCAGATACGCAGTATTTT. This sequence encodes CASSQEGAGGPSADTQYF. The chain joins TRBV4-2 to TRBJ2-3, with TRBD2 matching 9 bases. The CDR3 loop spans 18 amino acids. Unmatched junction bases numbered 14, after V lost 3 bases and J lost 4 bases. Germline CDR1 is LGHNA and CDR2 is YNFKEQ.

The CDR3 DNA is TGCAGCGGCGATCCGGGACAGGGGGCTTCGGGGCAAGAGACCCAGTACTTC. Residues: CSGDPGQGASGQETQYF. V gene TRBV29-1 combines with J gene TRBJ2-5; 12 nucleotides align to TRBD1. CDR1 is SQVTM, CDR2 ANQGSEA, per germline. The CDR3 extends over 17 amino acids. Trimming removed 7 bases from V and 2 bases from J; junction bases left unmatched: 14.

The rearrangement joins TRBV20-1 to TRBJ2-3, with D unclear. Germline values: CDR1 DFQATT, CDR2 SNEGSKA (reference sequence). The V gene lost 5 bases and the J gene lost 3 bases, with 6 bases spanning the gap. The CDR3 runs 11 residues. CDR3 amino acids: CSAGWTDTQYF. The CDR3 DNA is TGCAGTGCTGGGTGGACAGATACGCAGTATTTT.

This clone was recorded a few times. The chain is built from TRBV29-1 and TRBJ2-7; 7 nucleotides line up with TRBD1. In germline, CDR1 is SQVTM, CDR2 ANQGSEA. The ends lost 3 bases at V and 6 bases at J; junction bases unmatched: 11. The CDR3 consists of 14 residues. In DNA form, the CDR3 reads TGCAGCGTTGACCCGCCCAGGGGGATATGCGAGCAGTACTTC. Translating gives CSVDPPRGICEQYF.

This chain connects TRBV5-1 to TRBJ1-5, with a tentative D call TRBD1 (5 bases). The CDR3 totals 15 residues. Germline V lookup: CDR1 SGHRS, CDR2 YFSETQ. The V gene lost 0 bases and the J gene lost 1 base, with 8 bases spanning the gap. The CDR3 nucleotides are TGCGCCAGCAGCTTGGTTTCAGGGAGCAATCAGCCCCAGCATTTT. It codes for CASSLVSGSNQPQHF.

This clone has more than one count but fewer than ten. The DNA for the CDR3 is TGCAGTGCCTCTTGGGGGGAGACCCAGTACTTC. It is translated as CSASWGETQYF. The genes are TRBV20-1 and TRBJ2-5; D could derive from TRBD1 or TRBD2 (5 bases each). Germline V gene sequence: CDR1 DFQATT, CDR2 SNEGSKA (reference sequence). The CDR3 runs to 11 residues. Trimming removed 6 bases from V and 5 bases from J, with 10 bases in between.

This chain joins TRBV7-9 and TRBJ2-7; unclear D gene. Germline assignment: CDR1 SEHNR and CDR2 FQNEAQ (reference sequence). The CDR3 has 12 amino acids. The V end lost 5 bases, the J end lost 3 bases, and 8 bases lay between the germline ends. The CDR3 sequence: CASSARGYEQYF. The CDR3 nucleotides are TGTGCCAGCAGCGCCCGAGGCTACGAGCAGTACTTC.

The chain uses TRBV29-1 and TRBJ2-1; perhaps TRBD2 as D (6 bases). CDR1 and CDR2 from the germline V gene are SQVTM and ANQGSEA. The CDR3 is made up of 14 amino acids. Trimming took 5 bases from V and 5 from J, leaving 16 bases between them. The CDR3 DNA reads as TGCAGCGTTCTCGAGTTAGCGGCAAACAATGAGCAGTTCTTC. Amino acid sequence: CSVLELAANNEQFF.

The chain couples TRBV9 to TRBJ2-6, with TRBD1 as a possible D gene (5 bases). The germline gives CDR1 SGDLS, CDR2 YYNGEE. The CDR3 spans 17 residues. V lost 3 bases to trimming and J lost 4 bases, with 17 bases between them. The CDR3 region is CASSDLGEGFGANVLTF. The DNA of the CDR3 is TGTGCCAGCAGCGATTTAGGGGAAGGGTTCGGGGCCAACGTCCTGACTTTC. Filled out from reference TRBV9 and TRBJ2-6, the complete variable domain reads DSGVTQTPKHLITATGQRVTLRCSPRSGDLSVYWYQQSLDQGLQFLIQYYNGEERAKGNILERFSAQQFPDLHSELNLSSLELGDSALYFCASSDLGEGFGANVLTFGAGSRLTVL.

This clone showed up just a few times. The V gene is TRBV29-1, the J gene TRBJ2-1, with D possibly matching TRBD2 (6 bases). The germline CDR1 and CDR2 sequences are SQVTM and ANQGSEA. V was shortened by 1 base and J by 4 bases, with 20 bases between the two germline ends. The CDR3 consists of 17 residues. CDR3 amino acids: CSVEVTMGGPRYNEQFF. The CDR3 nucleotides read TGCAGCGTTGAAGTCACGATGGGGGGTCCCCGGTACAATGAGCAGTTCTTC.

The V call is TRBV5-1, the J call TRBJ2-7, with 13 bases aligning to TRBD2. The CDR3 length is 15 residues. V was clipped by 4 bases and J by 5 bases; unmatched bases: 6. Germline assignment: CDR1 SGHRS and CDR2 YFSETQ. The CDR3 DNA sequence: TGCGCCAGCAGCAGCCGACTAGCGGGGGGCCACGAGCAGTACTTC. The encoded protein is CASSSRLAGGHEQYF.

In DNA form, the CDR3 reads TGTGCCACCGGACGTGGGATCCTCGACACCGGGGAGCTGTTTTTT. It codes for CATGRGILDTGELFF. The chain links TRBV15 to TRBJ2-2, with D uncertain. The germline V gene encodes CDR1 LNHNV and CDR2 YYDKDF (reference sequence). This CDR3 region has 15 residues. Trimming pared 8 bases from V and 3 bases from J, leaving 16 bases between. The full variable domain, with the rest looked up from reference TRBV15 and TRBJ2-2, is DAMVIQNPRYQVTQFGKPVTLSCSQTLNHNVMYWYQQKSSQAPKLLFHYYDKDFNNEADTPDNFQSRRPNTSFCFLDIRSPGLGDTAMYLCATGRGILDTGELFFGEGSRLTVL.

This chain uses TRBV7-9 with TRBJ2-4, with D possibly being TRBD1 (6 bases). The germline V gene has CDR1 SEHNR and CDR2 FQNEAQ (reference sequence). The V and J ends lost 3 bases and 6 bases respectively, with 9 bases between them. The CDR3 has 13 amino acids. The CDR3 DNA sequence: TGTGCCAGCAGCTTTTTACAGGGAAACATTCAGTACTTC. Protein product: CASSFLQGNIQYF.

The V and J genes are TRBV4-2 and TRBJ1-2; D not certain. The CDR3 is 15 amino acids. Germline values: CDR1 LGHNA, CDR2 YNFKEQ. V gave up 0 bases and J gave up 5 bases, with 13 bases separating them. In DNA form, the CDR3 reads TGTGCCAGCAGCCAAGAGGCCCAGGTTACGTATGGCTACACCTTC. Translation: CASSQEAQVTYGYTF.

Of note for this clone: This same CDR3 is encoded by further DNA sequences in the sample. The chain combines TRBV5-1 with TRBJ1-2; D ambiguous. Germline V CDR1 and CDR2: SGHRS, YFSETQ. The CDR3 is made up of 13 amino acids. V shed 0 bases and J shed 3 bases, with 6 bases lying between them. This CDR3 reads CASSLDGDYGYTF. CDR3 nucleotides: TGCGCCAGCAGCTTGGACGGAGACTATGGCTACACCTTC.

This clone was observed a handful of times. The genes are TRBV4-1 and TRBJ2-7; 11 bases align to TRBD2. With 4 bases clipped from V and 6 bases from J, the junction kept 5 bases outside the gene matches. Germline CDR1 and CDR2: MGHRA and YSYEKL. The CDR3 is made up of 14 amino acids. The CDR3 DNA is TGCGCCAGCAGCCTGACCGGGACTAGCGGCGAGCAGTACTTC. It specifies CASSLTGTSGEQYF.

This clone was picked up a small number of times. This chain links TRBV29-1 with TRBJ2-7; a weak D match, TRBD2 (9 bases). The CDR3 is made up of 13 amino acids. V lost 7 bases to trimming and J lost 7 bases, with 20 bases between them. The germline gives CDR1 SQVTM, CDR2 ANQGSEA. CDR3 coding DNA: TGCAGCGCCTCGACAGGGGCGGGGGGGGAGCAGTACTTC. It translates to CSASTGAGGEQYF.

The chain couples TRBV15 to TRBJ2-4, with 13 bases identical to TRBD2. V shed 0 bases and J 2 bases; nucleotides not matched to a gene: 4. Germline loops: CDR1 LNHNV, CDR2 YYDKDF (reference sequence). This CDR3 region has 18 residues. In nucleotides, the CDR3 is TGTGCCACCAGCAGAGAAGGACTAGCGGGAGATTCCAAAAACATTCAGTACTTC. It is translated as CATSREGLAGDSKNIQYF. Full variable domain (outside the CDR3, taken from reference TRBV15 and TRBJ2-4): DAMVIQNPRYQVTQFGKPVTLSCSQTLNHNVMYWYQQKSSQAPKLLFHYYDKDFNNEADTPDNFQSRRPNTSFCFLDIRSPGLGDTAMYLCATSREGLAGDSKNIQYFGAGTRLSVL.

This clone turned up a few times. This chain connects TRBV29-1 to TRBJ2-1, with TRBD1 matching over 10 bases. The germline V gene encodes CDR1 SQVTM and CDR2 ANQGSEA. V trimming: 6 bases; J trimming: 10 bases; junction bases outside the gene matches: 12. The length of the CDR3 is 14 residues. The CDR3 region is CSVIRGQGLREQFF. In DNA form, the CDR3 reads TGCAGCGTCATTAGGGGACAGGGGTTACGCGAGCAGTTCTTC.

The chain has TRBV27 and TRBJ2-4; perhaps TRBD2 as D (5 bases). CDR1 MNHEY and CDR2 SMNVEV come from the germline V gene (reference sequence). V was clipped by 6 bases and J by 9 bases, with 15 bases between them. The length of the CDR3 is 13 residues. CDR3 sequence reads: CASRNGVIGIQYF. CDR3 in DNA: TGTGCCAGCAGAAACGGGGTCATTGGCATTCAGTACTTC.

This clone occurred a few times. This chain uses TRBV4-1 with TRBJ2-2, with 7 positions matching TRBD2. This CDR3 is 17 amino acids long. Per the germline V gene, CDR1 is MGHRA and CDR2 is YSYEKL. The J segment lost 5 bases and the V segment lost 5 bases, leaving 14 bases of the junction unmatched. The CDR3 loop reads CASSDRIAGGWTGELFF. CDR3 DNA sequence: TGCGCCAGCAGCGACCGTATAGCGGGTGGGTGGACCGGGGAGCTGTTTTTT.

The chain uses TRBV7-9 and TRBJ2-3; D may match TRBD1 or TRBD2 (5 bases each). V shed 6 bases and J shed 1 base, with 17 bases lying between them. This CDR3 has 16 residues. Germline-derived CDR1 and CDR2 are SEHNR and FQNEAQ (reference sequence). CDR3 in DNA: TGTGCCAGCAGTTCCCGGGACCGCCAAGGCACAGATACGCAGTATTTT. It encodes CASSSRDRQGTDTQYF. The complete variable domain, with remaining parts taken from reference TRBV7-9 and TRBJ2-3, reads DTGVSQNPRHKITKRGQNVTFRCDPISEHNRLYWYRQTLGQGPEFLTYFQNEAQLEKSRLLSDRFSAERPKGSFSTLEIQRTEQGDSAMYLCASSSRDRQGTDTQYFGPGTRLTVL.

This chain links TRBV29-1 with TRBJ1-6, with D tentatively TRBD1 (5 bases). V lost 4 bases and J lost 5, with 9 bases in between. The germline gives CDR1 SQVTM, CDR2 ANQGSEA. The CDR3 is 13 residues long. CDR3 in amino acids: CSVGWGDNSPLHF. For the CDR3, the DNA is TGCAGCGTTGGTTGGGGGGATAATTCACCCCTCCACTTT. The whole variable domain, remainder taken from reference TRBV29-1 and TRBJ1-6, is SAVISQKPSRDICQRGTSLTIQCQVDSQVTMMFWYRQQPGQSLTLIATANQGSEATYESGFVIDKFPISRPNLTFSTLTVSNMSPEDSSIYLCSVGWGDNSPLHFGNGTRLTVT.

The chain carries TRBV29-1 and TRBJ2-2; a possible D gene is TRBD2 (6 bases). Per germline, CDR1 SQVTM and CDR2 ANQGSEA. Trimming took 6 bases from V and 1 from J, leaving 9 bases between them. CDR3 length: 13 amino acids. DNA of the CDR3: TGCAGCGTCGCGGGACTGAACACCGGGGAGCTGTTTTTT. This encodes CSVAGLNTGELFF.

The chain links TRBV29-1 to TRBJ2-7; D unresolved. The CDR3 runs to 10 residues. In germline, CDR1 is SQVTM, CDR2 ANQGSEA. Trimming stripped 4 bases from V and 5 bases from J, with 6 bases between. The CDR3, as DNA: TGCAGCGTTGGTAGCCACGAGCAGTACTTC. Protein sequence: CSVGSHEQYF.